These 20 T cell receptor beta chains were sequenced from one sample in a study of T cell changes during pregnancy in multiple sclerosis. The repertoire was sequenced with immunoSEQ multiplex PCR; TCRdb's copy has only in-frame clones and lacks some. The sample holds approximately 100,000 clones, about nine tenths seen once. Sequenced material: peripheral blood, taken in the second trimester of pregnancy. Receptor source: a female donor with multiple sclerosis, enrolled in a pregnancy study.

V and J are TRBV2 and TRBJ1-4; possible D gene TRBD1, 5 bases. Germline CDR1 is SNHLY and CDR2 is FYNNEI. The CDR3 has 13 residues. V gave up 9 bases and J gave up 5 bases, with 13 bases separating them. The CDR3 loop is CARSGGPNEKLFF. CDR3 nucleotides: TGTGCCAGGAGCGGGGGACCGAATGAAAAACTGTTTTTT.

The chain has TRBV28 and TRBJ2-2, with a weak D call TRBD1 (5 bases). CDR1 is MDHEN, CDR2 SYDVKM, per germline. V lost 7 bases to trimming and J lost 2 bases, with 14 bases between them. CDR3 length: 15 amino acids. CDR3 DNA: TGTGCCAGCATCAAGGGGCAGCAAAACACCGGGGAGCTGTTTTTT. It codes for CASIKGQQNTGELFF.

The CDR3 sequence is CASSQDRSTDTQYF. The CDR3, as DNA: TGTGCCAGCAGCCAAGATAGATCCACAGATACGCAGTATTTT. The V call is TRBV4-2, the J call TRBJ2-3; D call uncertain. CDR1 and CDR2 from the germline V gene are LGHNA and YNFKEQ. V shed 0 bases and J shed 2 bases, with 6 bases lying between them. The CDR3 spans 14 residues.

The chain uses TRBV7-2 and TRBJ1-2; D is possibly TRBD1 (6 bases). Trimming removed 4 bases at V and 1 base at J, with 10 bases between. Germline-derived CDR1 and CDR2 are SGHTA and FQGNSA. CDR3 length: 14 amino acids. The CDR3 nucleotides are TGTGCCAGCAGCTCAGGGGTAGTTAACTATGGCTACACCTTC. Protein product: CASSSGVVNYGYTF.

V is TRBV7-2 and J is TRBJ2-1; TRBD2 is a possible D gene (6 bases). Germline V gene lookup returns CDR1 SGHTA and CDR2 FQGNSA. Trimming took 7 bases from V and 4 from J, leaving 14 bases between them. There are 14 residues in the CDR3. CDR3 region: CASTISGDYNEQFF. The CDR3 DNA follows: TGTGCCAGCACCATCTCGGGAGATTACAATGAGCAGTTCTTC.

V gene TRBV5-4 combines with J gene TRBJ2-1; TRBD2 matches 11 bases. CDR3 size: 15 residues. Germline CDR1 SGHNT, CDR2 YYREEE (reference sequence). Trimming took 4 bases from V and 5 from J; bases not matched to a gene: 5. CDR3 amino acids: CASSPILAGDNEQFF. As DNA, the CDR3 is TGTGCCAGCAGCCCAATACTAGCGGGAGACAATGAGCAGTTCTTC.

The chain employs TRBV6-1 and TRBJ1-2; D gene uncertain. The germline V and J ends were trimmed by 4 bases and 8 bases, with 23 bases remaining between them. The germline gives CDR1 MNHNS, CDR2 SASEGT. The CDR3 has 16 amino acids. CDR3 loop: CASSAPQEVQRGGYTF. The CDR3 DNA reads as TGTGCCAGCAGTGCCCCGCAGGAAGTCCAACGAGGGGGCTACACCTTC.

The CDR3 coding sequence is TGTGCCAGCAGCTTAGGTATCGTGACTAGCCATCCTGGCGAGCAGTACTTC. It encodes CASSLGIVTSHPGEQYF. The V and J genes are TRBV11-1 and TRBJ2-7; 7 positions agree with TRBD2. With V trimmed by 1 base and J by 6 bases, 15 bases remained unmatched. There are 17 residues in the CDR3. CDR1 and CDR2 from the germline V gene are SGHAT and FQDESV (reference sequence).

This clone came up once. The chain employs TRBV7-2 and TRBJ2-2; 8 bases match TRBD1. CDR1 and CDR2 (germline): SGHTA, FQGNSA. Trimming cost V 3 bases and J 1 base; bases outside gene matches: 4. The CDR3 covers 16 residues. CDR3 amino acids: CASSFLTGVNTGELFF. The CDR3 DNA sequence: TGTGCCAGCAGCTTTTTGACAGGGGTGAACACCGGGGAGCTGTTTTTT.

The CDR3 DNA reads TGTGCCACCCGGGACAGGGGGAACACTGAAGCTTTCTTT. This sequence encodes CATRDRGNTEAFF. This rearrangement joins TRBV19 to TRBJ1-1, with TRBD1 matching 10 bases. The CDR3 sequence is 13 residues long. After removal of 10 bases from V and 1 base from J, the junction contained 3 bases not matched to a gene. Germline-derived CDR1 and CDR2 are LNHDA and SQIVND (reference sequence).

This clone was seen only once. The rearrangement uses TRBV20-1 and TRBJ2-7; D is perhaps TRBD2 (5 bases). V was pared by 7 bases and J by 3 bases, with 10 bases between. Germline CDR1 is DFQATT and CDR2 is SNEGSKA (reference sequence). There are 11 residues in the CDR3. CDR3 in amino acids: CSETRDYEQYF. In nucleotides, the CDR3 is TGCAGTGAAACGAGGGACTACGAGCAGTACTTC.

V usage is TRBV5-1 and J usage is TRBJ2-7, with 11 bases lining up with TRBD2. With V trimmed by 4 bases and J by 3 bases, 6 bases remained unmatched. Germline V CDR1 and CDR2: SGHRS, YFSETQ. The CDR3 length is 15 residues. The CDR3 here is CASSPAGTSGYEQYF. CDR3 DNA sequence: TGCGCCAGCAGCCCGGCCGGGACTAGCGGCTACGAGCAGTACTTC. The full variable domain, rest sourced from reference TRBV5-1 and TRBJ2-7, is KAGVTQTPRYLIKTRGQQVTLSCSPISGHRSVSWYQQTPGQGLQFLFEYFSETQRNKGNFPGRFSGRQFSNSRSEMNVSTLELGDSALYLCASSPAGTSGYEQYFGPGTRLTVT.

The chain has TRBV9 and TRBJ1-1; unclear D gene. The germline CDR1 and CDR2 sequences are SGDLS and YYNGEE. This CDR3 is built from 16 residues. V was trimmed by 4 bases and J by 6 bases, leaving 22 bases between them. For the CDR3, the DNA is TGTGCCAGCAGCCCAGATACCCTTACAGTTCGTCCTGAAGCTTTCTTT. Its translation: CASSPDTLTVRPEAFF.

The V gene is TRBV4-2, the J gene TRBJ2-1, with 8 nucleotides matching TRBD2. This CDR3 contains 15 residues. V shed 1 base and J 3 bases; nucleotides not matched to a gene: 2. Germline CDR1 reads LGHNA; CDR2 reads YNFKEQ. CDR3 protein: CASSQGAGDYNEQFF. The DNA of the CDR3 is TGTGCCAGCAGCCAAGGAGCGGGAGACTACAATGAGCAGTTCTTC.

The chain joins TRBV5-6 to TRBJ2-5; D is ambiguous. Germline V gene sequence: CDR1 SGHDT, CDR2 YYEEEE. The V end was cut by 3 bases, the J end by 2 bases, with 17 bases between. The CDR3 is made up of 16 amino acids. The CDR3 region has the DNA TGTGCCAGCAGCTGGGCCGAAGTGGCAGTACAAGAGACCCAGTACTTC. It translates to CASSWAEVAVQETQYF.

This clone was detected only once. The chain recombines TRBV5-4 with TRBJ1-1; 9 nucleotides line up with TRBD1. J was trimmed by 6 bases and V by 2 bases; bases with no gene match: 8. The CDR3 runs to 15 residues. The germline V gene encodes CDR1 SGHNT and CDR2 YYREEE (reference sequence). The CDR3 sequence is CASSLRTGAVAEAFF. CDR3 coding DNA: TGTGCCAGCAGCTTAAGGACAGGGGCTGTAGCTGAAGCTTTCTTT. The variable domain in full, completed from reference TRBV5-4 and TRBJ1-1, reads ETGVTQSPTHLIKTRGQQVTLRCSSQSGHNTVSWYQQALGQGPQFIFQYYREEENGRGNFPPRFSGLQFPNYSSELNVNALELDDSALYLCASSLRTGAVAEAFFGQGTRLTVV.

The V gene is TRBV5-4, the J gene TRBJ2-5, with 10 bases aligning to TRBD1. There are 17 residues in the CDR3. CDR1 SGHNT and CDR2 YYREEE come from the germline V gene (reference sequence). After removal of 3 bases from V and 4 bases from J, the junction contained 12 bases not matched to a gene. The CDR3 nucleotides are TGTGCCAGCAGCTCCCGAGGACAGGGGGTAGAGGGAGAGACCCAGTACTTC. Amino acids: CASSSRGQGVEGETQYF.

The gene calls are TRBV28 and TRBJ2-7, with 9 bases matching TRBD1. Germline CDR1 reads MDHEN; CDR2 reads SYDVKM. Unmatched junction bases numbered 7, after V lost 5 bases and J lost 11 bases. The CDR3 is made up of 12 amino acids. The DNA for the CDR3 is TGTGCCAGCAGTACCCCCGGACAGGGGAAGTACTTC. As protein: CASSTPGQGKYF.

The rearrangement joins TRBV19 to TRBJ2-3; D might be TRBD2 (5 bases). CDR1 is LNHDA and CDR2 is SQIVND in the germline V gene (reference sequence). The CDR3 contains 13 residues. The V gene lost 3 bases and the J gene lost 5 bases, with 9 bases spanning the gap. The CDR3 nucleotides read TGTGCCAGTAGTATTATGAGGGAAGATACGCAGTATTTT. Protein product: CASSIMREDTQYF.

V gene TRBV29-1 combines with J gene TRBJ2-2; the match to TRBD2 covers 8 bases. CDR1 and CDR2 (germline): SQVTM, ANQGSEA. The trim removed 6 bases at V and 5 bases at J, leaving 8 bases unmatched. CDR3 length equals 14 residues. CDR3 amino acids: CSVKSGSGTGELFF. The CDR3 DNA reads TGCAGCGTCAAGAGCGGGAGCGGGACCGGGGAGCTGTTTTTT.